The 12 T cell receptor beta chains below were found in one sample sequenced in a study of T cell changes during pregnancy in multiple sclerosis. The protocol was immunoSEQ multiplex PCR, while the TCRdb copy is restricted to in-frame clones and leaves out a portion. The sample shows fewer than 40,000 clones, 75% to 95% of them seen only once. This specimen consisted of CD8+ T cells from peripheral blood mononuclear cells, obtained after pregnancy. The receptors were gathered from a female donor with multiple sclerosis, enrolled in a pregnancy study.

The V gene is TRBV7-6, the J gene TRBJ2-5; 14 nucleotides line up with TRBD2. V trimming: 5 bases; J trimming: 3 bases; junction bases outside the gene matches: 8. This CDR3 has 17 amino acids. Per germline, CDR1 SGHVS and CDR2 FNYEAQ. The CDR3, as DNA: TGTGCCAGCAGCGACCCGACTAGCGGGAGGGCCAAAGAGACCCAGTACTTC. Protein sequence: CASSDPTSGRAKETQYF.

This chain uses TRBV28 with TRBJ2-4; 9 bases line up with TRBD2. V dropped 4 bases and J dropped 6; count of bases not matched to a gene: 10. Germline V gene sequence: CDR1 MDHEN, CDR2 SYDVKM. The CDR3 loop spans 16 amino acids. CDR3 sequence (DNA): TGTGCCAGCAGTTACCCGATGAGCGGGGGGCCAAACATTCAGTACTTC. This translates into CASSYPMSGGPNIQYF.

The CDR3 here is CASSPRGQGFLEQYF. The CDR3 coding sequence is TGTGCCAGCAGTCCGCGGGGACAGGGCTTTCTCGAGCAGTACTTC. The V gene is TRBV27, the J gene TRBJ2-7, with 9 bases matching TRBD1. Per germline, CDR1 MNHEY and CDR2 SMNVEV (reference sequence). Unmatched junction bases numbered 11, after V lost 5 bases and J lost 6 bases. The CDR3 sequence is 15 residues long.

The gene calls are TRBV2 and TRBJ2-5; 13 bases match TRBD2. The CDR3 is 14 amino acids. Trimming at V came to 7 bases and at J to 5 bases, leaving 4 bases not matched to a gene. The V gene's germline CDR1 is SNHLY and CDR2 FYNNEI. The CDR3 DNA reads TGTGCCAGCAATGGACTAGCGGGAGAGGAGACCCAGTACTTC. This encodes CASNGLAGEETQYF.

J is TRBJ1-2 and V is TRBV25-1; 7 bases align to TRBD1. The V gene's germline CDR1 is MGHDK and CDR2 SYGVNS. The CDR3 loop spans 14 amino acids. The J segment lost 2 bases and the V segment lost 3 bases, leaving 3 bases of the junction unmatched. The CDR3 loop is CASSDSGQNYGYTF. CDR3 nucleotides: TGTGCCAGCAGTGATTCGGGACAGAACTATGGCTACACCTTC.

V gene TRBV27 combines with J gene TRBJ1-5; unclear D gene. The ends were cut back, 0 bases at V and 4 bases at J, with 7 bases in the middle. The CDR3 has 14 amino acids. CDR1 and CDR2 from the germline V gene are MNHEY and SMNVEV (reference sequence). CDR3 sequence: CASSLSAGNQPQHF. The CDR3 DNA reads as TGTGCCAGCAGTTTATCGGCGGGTAATCAGCCCCAGCATTTT.

This chain links TRBV10-3 with TRBJ1-1; D may be TRBD1 (5 bases). Germline V CDR1 and CDR2: ENHRY, SYGVKD. Trimming left V 4 bases short and J 4 bases short, with 10 bases between. The CDR3 runs to 13 residues. The CDR3 sequence: CAISAKGRTEAFF. CDR3 bases: TGTGCCATCAGTGCCAAGGGGCGCACTGAAGCTTTCTTT.

This chain connects TRBV6-5 to TRBJ1-1; D is possibly TRBD1 (6 bases). V was clipped by 0 bases and J by 8 bases, with 10 bases between them. Germline V gives CDR1 MNHEY, CDR2 SVGAGI. The CDR3 extends over 13 amino acids. CDR3 in amino acids: CASSYSRGGEAFF. The DNA for the CDR3 is TGTGCCAGCAGTTACTCGAGAGGGGGAGAAGCTTTCTTT.

This clone was seen only once. The CDR3 reads CASSLVQGSYNEQFF. CDR3 nucleotide sequence: TGTGCCAGCAGCTTGGTGCAGGGGTCTTACAATGAGCAGTTCTTC. The V call is TRBV5-4, the J call TRBJ2-1; maybe TRBD1 (6 bases). Between the trimmed V and J ends, which lost 0 bases and 4 bases, there was a span of 11 bases. This CDR3 contains 15 residues. Germline CDR1 is SGHNT and CDR2 is YYREEE (reference sequence).

This chain joins TRBV6-6 and TRBJ2-1, with TRBD2 as a possible D gene (5 bases). Germline lookup yields CDR1 MNHNY and CDR2 SVGAGI (reference sequence). Between the trimmed V and J ends, which lost 6 bases and 2 bases, there was a span of 17 bases. The length of the CDR3 is 16 residues. The chain's CDR3 is CASSPTIGRAYNEQFF. CDR3 coding DNA: TGTGCCAGCAGCCCAACTATTGGGCGGGCCTACAATGAGCAGTTCTTC.

The chain uses TRBV6-1 and TRBJ2-7; 7 bases agree with TRBD1. J lost 4 bases, V lost 4 bases, and 13 bases had no gene match. Germline CDR1 MNHNS, CDR2 SASEGT. The CDR3 has 16 amino acids. The CDR3 coding sequence is TGTGCCAGCAGTGTGAGGACAGGTGACAGTCGGTACGAGCAGTACTTC. This codes for CASSVRTGDSRYEQYF.

The chain joins TRBV13 to TRBJ2-3, with 9 bases aligning to TRBD2. The CDR3 covers 16 residues. Germline V CDR1 and CDR2: PRHDT, FYEKMQ (reference sequence). The junction had 5 bases not matched to a gene; V was cut back by 3 bases and J by 1 base. The CDR3 sequence: CASSFAREGGTDTQYF. CDR3 DNA: TGTGCCAGCAGCTTCGCGCGGGAGGGCGGCACAGATACGCAGTATTTT.